This is a list of T cell receptor beta chains from one sample in a study of T cell responses to AZD1222 COVID-19 vaccine. Only in-frame clones appear in the TCRdb table, and some are missing; sequencing was by immunoSEQ multiplex PCR. Here the sample spans 150,000 to 200,000 clones, about 92% being singletons. Here the sequenced sample was peripheral blood, taken on day 0 of AZD1222 vaccination. The receptors were gathered from an adult in good health. The conserved cysteine and the conserved F or W are not part of the CDR3 here. Only part of the rows carry a size: once, few, many, or a class if the clone is expanded.

j_call clone_size v_call cdr3_aa
TRBJ2-5 NA TRBV11-2 ASSLGPAKTQY
TRBJ1-5 once TRBV11-3 ASSFFSTTPQH
TRBJ1-4 NA TRBV28 ASERRVNEKLF
TRBJ2-2 NA TRBV12-3/TRBV12-4 ASRTGQGGELF
TRBJ2-5 NA TRBV5-1 ASKGLAGGQETQY
TRBJ1-2 NA TRBV7-9 ASSLPGDPKWDGYT
TRBJ1-2 NA TRBV2 ASTTSGMKANYGYT
TRBJ1-4 NA TRBV27 ASSWGTGTGDEKLF
TRBJ2-4 NA TRBV12-3/TRBV12-4 ASSLNRGNIQY
TRBJ1-5 NA TRBV7-6 ASSLRPGGSQPQH
TRBJ1-1 NA TRBV12-5 ASGLVRGVNTEAF
TRBJ1-2 NA TRBV2 ASIFGRDYGYT
TRBJ2-3 once TRBV5-1 ASSLEGQVHSTDTQY